The next 14 T cell receptor beta chains were all read from a single sample in a study of follicular helper T cells after annual influenza vaccination. Time point here: 2014-2015 season, pre-vaccination. The data were produced by immunoSEQ multiplex PCR, yet TCRdb's version contains in-frame clones alone and is incomplete. The repertoire holds about 14,000 clones, with approximately 84% as singletons. Sequenced material: CXCR5- memory CD4+ T cells sorted from blood, taken on the day of influenza vaccination. Receptors were obtained from an adult who received the influenza vaccine.

This clone was detected only once. The genes are TRBV18 and TRBJ1-3; D is unclear. This CDR3 is built from 15 residues. Germline V gives CDR1 KGHSH, CDR2 LQKENI. V dropped 8 bases and J dropped 0 bases, with 14 bases sitting between them. The CDR3 coding sequence is TGTGCCAGCCCAAACCCTGGTAACTCTGGAAACACCATATATTTT. This codes for CASPNPGNSGNTIYF.

This chain uses TRBV15 with TRBJ2-7, with D possibly TRBD1 on 6 matching bases. The V end was cut by 3 bases, the J end by 4 bases, with 10 bases between. This CDR3 has 13 residues. Germline loops: CDR1 LNHNV, CDR2 YYDKDF (reference sequence). CDR3 DNA: TGTGCCACCAGCAGGGGGGCCGGATACGAGCAGTACTTC. Residues: CATSRGAGYEQYF.

J is TRBJ2-1 and V is TRBV7-2; 12 bases map to TRBD2. This CDR3 contains 17 residues. Germline V gene sequence: CDR1 SGHTA, CDR2 FQGNSA. V was pared by 4 bases and J by 8 bases, with 12 bases of the junction left unmatched. CDR3 DNA: TGTGCCAGCAGCTCCGGCCCGCCTAGCGGGGGGGCTTATGAGCAGTTCTTC. Protein sequence: CASSSGPPSGGAYEQFF.

The V call is TRBV11-3, the J call TRBJ1-3; D possibly corresponds to TRBD1 (5 bases). V lost 5 bases to trimming and J lost 4 bases, with 9 bases between them. The CDR3 totals 13 residues. CDR1 and CDR2 (germline): SGHNT, YENEEA. Here the CDR3 reads CASSTRQGNTIYF. The CDR3 nucleotides are TGTGCCAGCAGCACGAGACAGGGAAACACCATATATTTT.

The chain couples TRBV18 to TRBJ2-3; the D gene could be TRBD1 or TRBD2 (6 bases each). Germline-derived CDR1 and CDR2 are KGHSH and LQKENI. CDR3 length: 15 residues. Trimming pared 3 bases from V and 4 bases from J, leaving 14 bases between. Here the CDR3 DNA reads TGTGCCAGCTCACCTCCCGGGGGCTCCGCAGATACGCAGTATTTT. Amino acids: CASSPPGGSADTQYF.

The CDR3 sequence: CASSFMVGEQYF. The CDR3, as DNA: TGTGCCAGCAGCTTCATGGTAGGCGAGCAGTACTTC. V gene TRBV5-5 combines with J gene TRBJ2-7, with D hard to call. Germline V CDR1 and CDR2: SGHKS, YYEKEE (reference sequence). V shed 2 bases and J shed 6 bases, with 9 bases lying between them. This CDR3 has 12 amino acids.

CDR3 loop: CASSFRFGGQSGTQYF. The DNA of the CDR3 is TGTGCCAGCAGCTTTAGATTTGGTGGGCAGTCCGGGACCCAGTACTTC. The chain links TRBV7-8 to TRBJ2-5; unclear D gene. From germline, CDR1 is SGHVS and CDR2 FQNEAQ. The V and J ends lost 3 bases and 7 bases respectively, with 21 bases between them. CDR3 length equals 16 residues.

This sequence joins TRBV2 and TRBJ2-5; the D gene is possibly TRBD2 (5 bases). V lost 3 bases, J lost 4 bases, and 15 bases lay in between. This CDR3 is built from 15 residues. Looked up from germline, CDR1 is SNHLY and CDR2 is FYNNEI. CDR3 sequence: CASSEIGGLAETQYF. CDR3 bases: TGTGCCAGCAGTGAGATTGGCGGGCTTGCAGAGACCCAGTACTTC.

The rearrangement uses TRBV2 and TRBJ1-2; 12 bases match TRBD1. Losses at the gene ends were 7 bases for V and 6 bases for J; bases not matched to a gene: 12. The CDR3 consists of 16 residues. Germline V CDR1 and CDR2: SNHLY, FYNNEI. The CDR3 DNA sequence: TGTGCCAGCACCCGACTGGGACAGGGGGCGTCTCATGGCTACACCTTC. Its translation is CASTRLGQGASHGYTF.

The chain uses TRBV29-1 and TRBJ1-2; D not certain. The ends were cut back, 4 bases at V and 8 bases at J, with 20 bases in the middle. This CDR3 is built from 14 residues. CDR1 is SQVTM and CDR2 is ANQGSEA in the germline V gene. In DNA form, the CDR3 reads TGCAGCGTTGGTCTGGTGGGGTATGGAATGGGCTACACCTTC. Protein sequence: CSVGLVGYGMGYTF.

A few counts support this clone. The V and J genes are TRBV7-9 and TRBJ1-6; TRBD1 agrees at 8 bases. V gave up 5 bases and J gave up 0 bases; unmatched junction bases: 6. The V gene's germline CDR1 is SEHNR and CDR2 FQNEAQ (reference sequence). This CDR3 is built from 17 residues. The CDR3 bases are TGTGCCAGCAGCGTCAGACAGGGGAGCTCCTATAATTCACCCCTCCACTTT. Residues: CASSVRQGSSYNSPLHF.

The V gene is TRBV28, the J gene TRBJ1-6; TRBD1 is a possible D gene (6 bases). V lost 2 bases to trimming and J lost 8 bases, with 16 bases between them. CDR3 size: 16 residues. In germline, CDR1 is MDHEN, CDR2 SYDVKM. The CDR3 sequence: CASSLGGGTTYSPLHF. The DNA of the CDR3 is TGTGCCAGCAGTTTAGGGGGCGGGACGACCTATTCACCCCTCCACTTT.

The chain uses TRBV6-5 and TRBJ1-2, with D possibly being TRBD1 (5 bases). The CDR3 sequence is 15 residues long. Germline CDR1 MNHEY, CDR2 SVGAGI. The V gene lost 5 bases and the J gene lost 3 bases, with 16 bases spanning the gap. The CDR3 reads CASSAGVRGDYGYTF. The CDR3 DNA is TGTGCCAGCAGTGCCGGTGTGAGAGGGGACTATGGCTACACCTTC.

J is TRBJ2-3 and V is TRBV5-1; 9 positions match TRBD1. This CDR3 is built from 14 residues. J lost 5 bases, V lost 3 bases, and 4 bases had no gene match. From germline, CDR1 is SGHRS and CDR2 YFSETQ. The chain's CDR3 is CASSWGTGRDTQYF. CDR3 sequence (DNA): TGCGCCAGCAGCTGGGGGACAGGGCGAGATACGCAGTATTTT.